This T cell receptor beta chain was observed in a study of blood T cell repertoires in COVID-19. TCRdb's table, derived via immunoSEQ multiplex PCR, lists solely in-frame clones and lacks some. Of tens of thousands of clones detected, more than 75% appear once; the ten largest clones hold roughly 15%. The sample comprised peripheral blood. The sequence was obtained from a woman over 75 with acute or convalescent COVID-19.

This chain's CDR3 is CASTPTGWNEKLFF. In nucleotides, the CDR3 is TGTGCCAGTACCCCGACAGGGTGGAACGAAAAACTGTTTTTT. V and J are TRBV19 and TRBJ1-4, with 7 bases lining up with TRBD1. Germline loops: CDR1 LNHDA, CDR2 SQIVND (reference sequence). Trimming cost V 7 bases and J 8 bases; bases outside gene matches: 10. CDR3 length equals 14 residues.